A single sample is the source of the 9 T cell receptor beta chains below, sequenced in a study of human T cells and chemical hapten exposure (dated by TCRdb to the early 2020s). Library method: RACE. The sequencer listed for this sample is NextSeq 500. TCRdb ran its own pipeline on the public reads, namely fastp trimming at Q25 and MiXCR clone calling, and kept in-frame beta chains. Each CDR3 protein appears once, grouped with its most common genes and DNA. The sample records about 85,000 distinct CDR3 sequences, over 6.5% of which are singletons. The ten most abundant clones make up around 2.6% of the sample. The time point label, read with the paper, signifies: pre-sensitization, week 0. This specimen's treatment or condition label, interpreted: therapeutic diphenylcyclopropenone sensitization with weekly scalp DPC. Sequences were derived from whole blood, sampled in connection with sensitization to the hapten diphenylcyclopropenone (DPC). All receptors come from a man aged 35 to 55 with alopecia areata. Some clones in this sample may be carry-over from other donors' samples.

This clonotype was observed a handful of times. The gene calls are TRBV7-2 and TRBJ2-3; D may correspond to TRBD1 or TRBD2 (5 bases each). V was trimmed by 5 bases and J by 1 base, leaving 13 bases between them. Germline V lookup: CDR1 SGHTA, CDR2 FQGNSA. The CDR3 loop spans 15 amino acids. Written as DNA, the CDR3 is TGTGCCAGCAGCAATTTGAGGGGAGGCACAGATACGCAGTATTTT. Amino acid sequence: CASSNLRGGTDTQYF.

The chain joins TRBV19 to TRBJ2-4, with 7 nucleotides matching TRBD1. With 6 bases clipped from V and 3 bases from J, the junction kept 2 bases outside the gene matches. The V gene's germline CDR1 is LNHDA and CDR2 SQIVND (reference sequence). This CDR3 spans 13 amino acids. CDR3 residues: CASSGQVKNIQYF. The DNA for the CDR3 is TGTGCCAGTAGCGGACAGGTCAAAAACATTCAGTACTTC.

This clonotype was counted only a few times. CDR3: CASSQESYDTQYF. Here the CDR3 DNA reads TGCGCCAGCAGCCAAGAGAGCTACGATACGCAGTATTTT. This rearrangement joins TRBV4-1 to TRBJ2-3; D not certain. CDR1 and CDR2 from the germline V gene are MGHRA and YSYEKL. V shed 0 bases and J shed 6 bases, with 7 bases lying between them. This CDR3 comprises 13 residues.

This clonotype was detected many times. This chain links TRBV5-4 with TRBJ2-5; D not resolved. V was shortened by 0 bases and J by 5 bases, with 14 bases between the two germline ends. The CDR3 runs 15 residues. The germline V gene has CDR1 SGHNT and CDR2 YYREEE (reference sequence). CDR3 in amino acids: CASSLASAMSETQYF. The CDR3 DNA is TGTGCCAGCAGCTTGGCCTCTGCAATGAGCGAGACCCAGTACTTC.

There are a few counts of this clonotype. A read error may account for a junction end that differs from germline. The rearrangement uses TRBV5-6 and TRBJ2-3; the match to TRBD1 covers 9 bases. Germline CDR1 is SGHDT and CDR2 is YYEEEE. This CDR3 region has 15 residues. The CDR3 DNA sequence: TGTGTCAGCTTGGCCGGGACAGGGAACTCAGATACGCAGTATTTT. Translation: CVSLAGTGNSDTQYF.

This clonotype has a count of ten or more. This chain links TRBV12-3 or TRBV12-4 with TRBJ1-2, with 8 bases identical to TRBD1. The CDR3 spans 15 residues. After removal of 0 bases from V and 7 bases from J, the junction contained 7 bases not matched to a gene. CDR3 DNA: TGTGCCAGCAGTTTAGCGTTTCGGACAGGGTCTGGCTACACCTTC. It translates to CASSLAFRTGSGYTF.

This clonotype was seen ten or more times. V usage is TRBV21-1 and J usage is TRBJ1-2; the D call in the table, TRBD1, was not verified against the DNA. TRBV21-1 corresponds to a pseudogene. The CDR3 is made up of 13 amino acids. The DNA of the CDR3 is TGTGCCAGCAGCAAAGGACAGATCTATGGCTACACCTTC. Protein sequence: CASSKGQIYGYTF.

This clonotype has a count of ten or more. The rearrangement uses TRBV7-2 and TRBJ2-1; 11 nucleotides match TRBD2. The CDR3 loop spans 15 amino acids. From germline, CDR1 is SGHTA and CDR2 FQGNSA. The trim removed 6 bases at V and 9 bases at J, leaving 10 bases unmatched. CDR3 coding DNA: TGTGCCAGCAGTACTAGCGGGGGTGGTGGGTTTGAGCAGTTCTTC. Translating it yields CASSTSGGGGFEQFF.

J is TRBJ2-2 and V is TRBV18, with 9 positions matching TRBD1. Germline V gene lookup returns CDR1 KGHSH and CDR2 LQKENI. The CDR3 has 15 amino acids. J lost 3 bases, V lost 4 bases, and 3 bases had no gene match. The CDR3 nucleotides are TGTGCCAGCTCACGGACAGGGGCGGACACCGGGGAGCTGTTTTTT. This codes for CASSRTGADTGELFF.